One and the same sample provided the 22 T cell receptor beta chains below, sequenced in a study of T-cell memory formation after mild COVID-19. TCRdb itself ran the 5' RACE reads through MiXCR, one entry per CDR3 protein. Of 290,000 or so distinct CDR3 sequences in the sample, roughly a fifth were seen once. The sequenced material came from PBMCs or a T cell subset sorted from them (not recorded which). The source of these receptors is a young man who had mild COVID-19 (a few samples of this study predate the infection). Cell type and time point are not known.

This chain connects TRBV12-3 or TRBV12-4 to TRBJ1-2; 7 positions match TRBD1. The CDR3 spans 12 residues. V was clipped by 6 bases and J by 7 bases; unmatched bases: 5. The CDR3 loop is CASSSQGGGYTF. The CDR3, as DNA: TGTGCCAGCAGCTCCCAGGGGGGTGGCTACACCTTC.

The chain recombines TRBV12-3 or TRBV12-4 with TRBJ2-6, with D perhaps matching TRBD1 (5 bases). V lost 6 bases and J lost 4, with 10 bases in between. The CDR3 covers 14 residues. CDR3 amino acids: CASRQGGGANVLTF. CDR3 sequence (DNA): TGTGCCAGCAGGCAGGGTGGGGGGGCCAACGTCCTGACTTTC.

The chain links TRBV18 to TRBJ2-1; possible D gene TRBD1, 6 bases. Looked up from germline, CDR1 is KGHSH and CDR2 is LQKENI. Trimming cost V 1 base and J 3 bases, with 22 bases left between them. The CDR3 sequence is 19 residues long. For the CDR3, the DNA is TGTGCCAGCTCACCACTCGAGACAGGCGTGGGGCTGTACTACAATGAGCAGTTCTTC. It yields the protein CASSPLETGVGLYYNEQFF.

The chain links TRBV5-1 to TRBJ2-7; TRBD1 matches 7 bases. The CDR3 totals 13 residues. CDR1 is SGHRS and CDR2 is YFSETQ in the germline V gene. V lost 5 bases and J lost 4; bases outside the gene matches: 6. This chain's CDR3 is CASRRDSEYEQYF. CDR3 in DNA: TGCGCCAGCAGGAGGGACAGCGAGTACGAGCAGTACTTC.

The table lists this clonotype with a few counts. The chain couples TRBV5-1 to TRBJ2-7, with TRBD2 identical over 8 bases. Germline V CDR1 and CDR2: SGHRS, YFSETQ. V lost 6 bases and J lost 9; bases outside the gene matches: 20. The CDR3 is made up of 16 amino acids. CDR3 coding DNA: TGCGCCAGCACCCCTTCGCCTACGGGGGGGGCGAACCGGCAGTACTTC. This encodes CASTPSPTGGANRQYF.

In its sample, this clonotype was seen a few times. This sequence joins TRBV11-1 and TRBJ2-7; no clear D. Trimming removed 5 bases at V and 3 bases at J, with 11 bases between. Germline loops: CDR1 SGHAT, CDR2 FQDESV (reference sequence). The CDR3 loop spans 13 amino acids. The chain's CDR3 is CASSALVGYEQYV. CDR3 nucleotides: TGTGCCAGCAGCGCCCTAGTGGGCTACGAGCAGTACGTC.

This rearrangement joins TRBV9 to TRBJ2-1; TRBD1 aligns across 9 bases. The CDR3 is 16 residues long. Unmatched junction bases numbered 9, after V lost 5 bases and J lost 3 bases. Germline values: CDR1 SGDLS, CDR2 YYNGEE. This chain's CDR3 is CASRATGGGNYNEQFF. DNA for the CDR3: TGTGCCAGCAGGGCGACAGGGGGAGGAAACTACAATGAGCAGTTCTTC. Variable domain in full (rest from reference TRBV9 and TRBJ2-1): DSGVTQTPKHLITATGQRVTLRCSPRSGDLSVYWYQQSLDQGLQFLIQYYNGEERAKGNILERFSAQQFPDLHSELNLSSLELGDSALYFCASRATGGGNYNEQFFGPGTRLTVL.

The V call is TRBV6-2 or TRBV6-3, the J call TRBJ1-2; D gene unclear. This CDR3 is built from 14 residues. Germline-derived CDR1 and CDR2 are MNHEY and SVGEGT. The ends were cut back, 10 bases at V and 1 base at J, with 16 bases in the middle. CDR3 loop: CATTSQADNYGYTF. CDR3 nucleotide sequence: TGTGCCACCACCTCCCAGGCAGATAACTATGGCTACACCTTC.

The genes are TRBV7-2 and TRBJ2-3; D might be TRBD1 (6 bases). From germline, CDR1 is SGHTA and CDR2 FQGNSA. This CDR3 spans 12 amino acids. Trimming took off 5 bases at V and 9 bases at J, with 12 bases between the two ends. The DNA for the CDR3 is TGTGCCAGCAGCAAGATGGACAGAACGCAGTATTTT. Translation gives CASSKMDRTQYF.

The chain is built from TRBV29-1 and TRBJ2-5; no definite D call. The V and J ends lost 3 bases and 1 base respectively, with 6 bases between them. This CDR3 is built from 12 residues. Germline-derived CDR1 and CDR2 are SQVTM and ANQGSEA. CDR3 in amino acids: CSVEPVQETQYF. In nucleotides, the CDR3 is TGCAGCGTTGAGCCCGTCCAAGAGACCCAGTACTTC.

This chain links TRBV4-1 with TRBJ1-1, with D possibly TRBD1 on 5 matching bases. The CDR3 runs 15 residues. From germline, CDR1 is MGHRA and CDR2 YSYEKL. V lost 0 bases, J lost 3 bases, and 11 bases lay in between. The CDR3 region has the DNA TGCGCCAGCAGCCAAGATATTGGGGGATACACTGAAGCTTTCTTT. It specifies CASSQDIGGYTEAFF.

This sequence joins TRBV20-1 and TRBJ2-3; 9 bases agree with TRBD2. Unmatched junction bases numbered 9, after V lost 5 bases and J lost 6 bases. Germline V gene data show CDR1 as DFQATT and CDR2 as SNEGSKA (reference sequence). This CDR3 spans 14 amino acids. The CDR3, as DNA: TGCAGTGCTCAGCGGGGGGTCGCGTGGGATACGCAGTATTTT. Translating it yields CSAQRGVAWDTQYF.

This clonotype was recorded a few times. V usage is TRBV5-1 and J usage is TRBJ1-1; weak D call: TRBD1 (5 bases). The CDR3 loop spans 14 amino acids. Germline V gene sequence: CDR1 SGHRS, CDR2 YFSETQ. Trimming took 2 bases from V and 5 from J, leaving 13 bases between them. The CDR3 reads CASSFEGRLTEAFF. The CDR3 DNA sequence: TGCGCCAGCAGCTTCGAGGGGAGATTGACTGAAGCTTTCTTT.

The rearrangement joins TRBV27 to TRBJ1-6, with D unclear. Trimming pared 5 bases from V and 10 bases from J, leaving 15 bases between. Per germline, CDR1 MNHEY and CDR2 SMNVEV (reference sequence). This CDR3 is built from 14 residues. The CDR3 loop reads CASSPFGRESPLHF. CDR3 coding DNA: TGTGCCAGCAGTCCCTTCGGGCGGGAATCACCCCTCCACTTT.

The chain links TRBV4-3 to TRBJ1-3, with 8 bases matching TRBD1. Germline V gene data show CDR1 as LGHNA and CDR2 as YSLEER. Germline trimming cut 4 bases from V and 2 bases from J; bases unmatched to any gene: 4. The CDR3 length is 15 residues. The CDR3 is CASSLLTGAGNTIYF. The CDR3 DNA follows: TGCGCCAGCAGCCTTCTGACAGGGGCTGGAAACACCATATATTTT.

This clonotype was found a few times. This rearrangement joins TRBV5-1 to TRBJ2-7, with D possibly being TRBD1 (5 bases). CDR1 and CDR2 from the germline V gene are SGHRS and YFSETQ. The length of the CDR3 is 15 residues. V was pared by 0 bases and J by 4 bases, with 14 bases between. The CDR3 nucleotides read TGCGCCAGCAGCTTGGCGGGCAGGGCTCCGTACGAGCAGTACTTC. It encodes CASSLAGRAPYEQYF.

The chain employs TRBV9 and TRBJ1-3; a possible D gene is TRBD1 (6 bases). This CDR3 region has 16 residues. Trimming removed 4 bases at V and 0 bases at J, with 14 bases between. Germline assignment: CDR1 SGDLS and CDR2 YYNGEE. CDR3 in DNA: TGTGCCAGCAGCATCTCACAGGGTCTCTCTGGAAACACCATATATTTT. This gives the protein CASSISQGLSGNTIYF.

This clonotype was seen only a few times. This chain joins TRBV25-1 and TRBJ2-5, with D perhaps matching TRBD1 (5 bases). Germline loops: CDR1 MGHDK, CDR2 SYGVNS. The CDR3 extends over 14 amino acids. Trimming removed 2 bases at V and 2 bases at J, with 9 bases between. This CDR3 is CASSEGASQETQYF. CDR3 coding DNA: TGTGCCAGCAGTGAAGGGGCTAGTCAAGAGACCCAGTACTTC.

The V and J genes are TRBV4-2 and TRBJ2-3; tentatively, D is TRBD2 (6 bases). V gave up 8 bases and J gave up 3 bases, with 18 bases separating them. The CDR3 totals 15 residues. Germline-derived CDR1 and CDR2 are LGHNA and YNFKEQ. The CDR3 nucleotides read TGTGCCAGCGGGCGCGGGGTGGGGTTGACAGATACGCAGTATTTT. Protein sequence: CASGRGVGLTDTQYF.

This clonotype was seen a handful of times. The CDR3 region has the DNA TGTGCCAGCAGTCCGGGGGGGACTAGATTAGATACGCAGTATTTT. It encodes CASSPGGTRLDTQYF. This chain connects TRBV12-3 or TRBV12-4 to TRBJ2-3; 8 positions match TRBD2. The V segment lost 5 bases and the J segment 5 bases; nucleotides outside the gene matches: 9. CDR3 length: 15 residues.

The V gene is TRBV5-1, the J gene TRBJ2-3; TRBD1 agrees at 11 bases. With 7 bases clipped from V and 15 bases from J, the junction kept 16 bases outside the gene matches. This CDR3 comprises 14 residues. Germline CDR1 reads SGHRS; CDR2 reads YFSETQ. CDR3 residues: CASDTSPPGTGGYF. CDR3 bases: TGCGCCAGCGACACCTCCCCGCCCGGGACAGGGGGTTATTTT. Complete variable domain (other parts from reference TRBV5-1 and TRBJ2-3): KAGVTQTPRYLIKTRGQQVTLSCSPISGHRSVSWYQQTPGQGLQFLFEYFSETQRNKGNFPGRFSGRQFSNSRSEMNVSTLELGDSALYLCASDTSPPGTGGYFGPGTRLTVL.

CDR3 DNA: TGCGCCAGCAGCCCTACTGGTCTTGCTCATTCACCCCTCCACTTT. Translating it yields CASSPTGLAHSPLHF. The chain is built from TRBV4-1 and TRBJ1-6; D is undetermined. Between the trimmed V and J ends, which lost 4 bases and 8 bases, there was a span of 15 bases. Germline-derived CDR1 and CDR2 are MGHRA and YSYEKL. The CDR3 consists of 15 residues.